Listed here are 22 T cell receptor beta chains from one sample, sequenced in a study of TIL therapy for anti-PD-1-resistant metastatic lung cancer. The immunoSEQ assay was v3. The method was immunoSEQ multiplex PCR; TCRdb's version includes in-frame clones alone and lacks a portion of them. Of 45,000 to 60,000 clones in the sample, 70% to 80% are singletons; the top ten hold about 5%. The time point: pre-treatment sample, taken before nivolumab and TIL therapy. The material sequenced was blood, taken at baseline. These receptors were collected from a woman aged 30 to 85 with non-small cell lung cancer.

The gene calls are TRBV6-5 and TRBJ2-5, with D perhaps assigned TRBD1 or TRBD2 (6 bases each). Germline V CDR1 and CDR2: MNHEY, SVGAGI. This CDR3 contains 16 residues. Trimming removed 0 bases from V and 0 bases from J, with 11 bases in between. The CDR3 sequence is CASSYSGAGYQETQYF. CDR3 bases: TGTGCCAGCAGTTACTCGGGGGCGGGGTACCAAGAGACCCAGTACTTC.

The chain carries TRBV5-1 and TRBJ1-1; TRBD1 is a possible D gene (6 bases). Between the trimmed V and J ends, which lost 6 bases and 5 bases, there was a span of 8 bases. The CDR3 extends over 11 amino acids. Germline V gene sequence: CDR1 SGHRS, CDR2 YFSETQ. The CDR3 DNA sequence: TGCGCCAGCAAGGGGGAAACTGAAGCTTTCTTT. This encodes CASKGETEAFF. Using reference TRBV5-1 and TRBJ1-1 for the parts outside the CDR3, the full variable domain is KAGVTQTPRYLIKTRGQQVTLSCSPISGHRSVSWYQQTPGQGLQFLFEYFSETQRNKGNFPGRFSGRQFSNSRSEMNVSTLELGDSALYLCASKGETEAFFGQGTRLTVV.

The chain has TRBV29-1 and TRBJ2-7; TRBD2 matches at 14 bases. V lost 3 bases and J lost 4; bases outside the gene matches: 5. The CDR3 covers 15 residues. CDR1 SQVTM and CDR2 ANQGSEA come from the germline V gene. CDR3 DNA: TGCAGCGTTGAGGGACTAGCGGGAGTGGGTTACGAGCAGTACTTC. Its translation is CSVEGLAGVGYEQYF.

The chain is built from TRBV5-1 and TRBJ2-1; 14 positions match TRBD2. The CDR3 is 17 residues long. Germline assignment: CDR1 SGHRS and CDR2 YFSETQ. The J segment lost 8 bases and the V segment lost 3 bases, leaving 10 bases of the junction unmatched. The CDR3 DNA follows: TGCGCCAGCAGCTCCGGGACTAGCGGGAGTCTTCGCGATGAGCAGTTCTTC. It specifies CASSSGTSGSLRDEQFF. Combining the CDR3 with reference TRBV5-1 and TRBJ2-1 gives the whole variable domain KAGVTQTPRYLIKTRGQQVTLSCSPISGHRSVSWYQQTPGQGLQFLFEYFSETQRNKGNFPGRFSGRQFSNSRSEMNVSTLELGDSALYLCASSSGTSGSLRDEQFFGPGTRLTVL.

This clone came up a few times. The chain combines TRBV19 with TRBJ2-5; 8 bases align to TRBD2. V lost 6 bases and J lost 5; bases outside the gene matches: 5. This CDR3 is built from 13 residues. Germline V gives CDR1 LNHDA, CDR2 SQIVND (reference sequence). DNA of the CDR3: TGTGCCAGTAGAGCGGGGGCGGGGGAGACCCAGTACTTC. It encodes CASRAGAGETQYF.

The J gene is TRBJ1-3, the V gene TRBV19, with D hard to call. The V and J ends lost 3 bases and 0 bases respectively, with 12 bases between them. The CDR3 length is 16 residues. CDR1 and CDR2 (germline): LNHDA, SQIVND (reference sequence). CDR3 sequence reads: CASSILMDPSGNTIYF. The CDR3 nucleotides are TGTGCCAGTAGTATCTTGATGGACCCCTCTGGAAACACCATATATTTT.

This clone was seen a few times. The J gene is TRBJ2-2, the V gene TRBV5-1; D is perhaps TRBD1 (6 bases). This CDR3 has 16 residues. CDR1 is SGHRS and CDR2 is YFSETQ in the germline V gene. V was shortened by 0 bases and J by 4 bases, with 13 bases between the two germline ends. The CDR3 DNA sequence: TGCGCCAGCAGCTTGGCAGCCGCAGGGGCCACCGGGGAGCTGTTTTTT. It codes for CASSLAAAGATGELFF.

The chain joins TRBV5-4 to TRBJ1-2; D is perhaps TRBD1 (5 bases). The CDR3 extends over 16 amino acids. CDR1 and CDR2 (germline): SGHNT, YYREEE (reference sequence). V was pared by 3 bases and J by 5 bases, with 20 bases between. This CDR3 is CASSSDPPGTGYGYTF. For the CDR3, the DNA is TGTGCCAGCAGCTCCGATCCCCCCGGGACGGGGTATGGCTACACCTTC.

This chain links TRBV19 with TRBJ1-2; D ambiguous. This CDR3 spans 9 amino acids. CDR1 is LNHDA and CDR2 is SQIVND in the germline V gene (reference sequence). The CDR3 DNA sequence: TGTTACGATAACTATGGCTACACCTTC. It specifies CYDNYGYTF.

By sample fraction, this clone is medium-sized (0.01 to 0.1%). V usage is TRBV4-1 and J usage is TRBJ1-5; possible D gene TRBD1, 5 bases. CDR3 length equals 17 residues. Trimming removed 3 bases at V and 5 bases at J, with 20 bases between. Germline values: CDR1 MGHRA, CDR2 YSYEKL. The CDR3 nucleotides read TGCGCCAGCAGCCAGGCGACGGGGGACCCCAAGTATCAGCCCCAGCATTTT. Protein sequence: CASSQATGDPKYQPQHF.

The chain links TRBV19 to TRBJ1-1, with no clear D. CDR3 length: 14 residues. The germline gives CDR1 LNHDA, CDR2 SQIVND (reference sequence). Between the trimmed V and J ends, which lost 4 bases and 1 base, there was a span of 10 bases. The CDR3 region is CASSTGAPNTEAFF. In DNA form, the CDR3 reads TGTGCCAGTAGTACGGGAGCCCCGAACACTGAAGCTTTCTTT.

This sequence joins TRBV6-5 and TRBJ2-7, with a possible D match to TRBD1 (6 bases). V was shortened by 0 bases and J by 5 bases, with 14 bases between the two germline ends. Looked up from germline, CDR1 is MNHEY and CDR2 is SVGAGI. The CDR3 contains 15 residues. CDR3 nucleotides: TGTGCCAGCAGTTACTCTTTCCCCAGGGGACACGAGCAGTACTTC. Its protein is CASSYSFPRGHEQYF.

As DNA, the CDR3 is TGTGCCAGTAGTCCCAGGTCTAATAATTCACCCCTCCACTTT. Translating gives CASSPRSNNSPLHF. The V gene is TRBV19, the J gene TRBJ1-6, with unresolved D. This CDR3 contains 14 residues. The V gene's germline CDR1 is LNHDA and CDR2 SQIVND (reference sequence). Trimming left V 5 bases short and J 5 bases short, with 10 bases between.

Here the CDR3 reads CASSYSLRGGDYGYTF. CDR3 nucleotides: TGTGCCAGCAGTTACTCGCTGAGGGGGGGGGACTATGGCTACACCTTC. V and J are TRBV6-5 and TRBJ1-2, with D perhaps matching TRBD1 (6 bases). The CDR3 totals 16 residues. V shed 0 bases and J shed 3 bases, with 14 bases lying between them. In germline, CDR1 is MNHEY, CDR2 SVGAGI.

CDR3 in amino acids: CASSWTGTEGYTF. For the CDR3, the DNA is TGTGCCAGCAGCTGGACAGGGACGGAGGGCTACACCTTC. The chain employs TRBV11-2 and TRBJ1-2; 8 bases agree with TRBD1. The CDR3 totals 13 residues. With 4 bases clipped from V and 8 bases from J, the junction kept 6 bases outside the gene matches. CDR1 SGHAT and CDR2 FQNNGV come from the germline V gene.

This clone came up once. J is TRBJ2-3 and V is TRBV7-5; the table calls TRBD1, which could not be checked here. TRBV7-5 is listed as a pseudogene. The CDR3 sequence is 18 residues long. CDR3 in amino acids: CVRSSVGLKPDNRDTQYF. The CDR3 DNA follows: TGTGTCAGAAGCTCAGTGGGTTTGAAGCCGGACAATAGGGATACGCAGTATTTT.

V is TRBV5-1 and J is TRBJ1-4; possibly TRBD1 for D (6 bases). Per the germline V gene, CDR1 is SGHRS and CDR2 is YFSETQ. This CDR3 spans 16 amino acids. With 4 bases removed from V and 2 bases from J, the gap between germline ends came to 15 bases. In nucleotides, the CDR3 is TGCGCCAGCAGCCGAGGCGGGGGCATGACTAATGAAAAACTGTTTTTT. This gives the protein CASSRGGGMTNEKLFF.

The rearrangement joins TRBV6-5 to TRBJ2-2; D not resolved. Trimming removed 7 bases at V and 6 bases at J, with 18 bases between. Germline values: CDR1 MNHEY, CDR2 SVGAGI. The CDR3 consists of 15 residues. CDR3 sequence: CASTIREGLAGELFF. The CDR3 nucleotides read TGTGCCAGCACAATACGTGAAGGGCTGGCCGGGGAGCTGTTTTTT.

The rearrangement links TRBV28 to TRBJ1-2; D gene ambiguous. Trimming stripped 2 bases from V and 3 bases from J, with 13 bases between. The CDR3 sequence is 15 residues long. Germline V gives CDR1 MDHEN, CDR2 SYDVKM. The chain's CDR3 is CASSLGPGLDYGYTF. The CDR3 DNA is TGTGCCAGCAGTTTAGGTCCTGGCCTCGACTATGGCTACACCTTC.

In DNA form, the CDR3 reads TGTGCCAGCAGTCGGACGGCGAGACAGGGGGCTTACACAGATACGCAGTATTTT. Translating it yields CASSRTARQGAYTDTQYF. The chain is built from TRBV2 and TRBJ2-3; the match to TRBD1 covers 10 bases. Losses at the gene ends were 5 bases for V and 2 bases for J; bases not matched to a gene: 13. CDR3 length: 18 amino acids. The germline V gene has CDR1 SNHLY and CDR2 FYNNEI.

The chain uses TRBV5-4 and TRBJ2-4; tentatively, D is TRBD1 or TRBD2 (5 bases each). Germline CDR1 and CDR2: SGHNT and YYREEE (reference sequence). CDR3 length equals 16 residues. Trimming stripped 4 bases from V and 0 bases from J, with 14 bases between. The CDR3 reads CASSPRGDLAKNIQYF. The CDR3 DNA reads TGTGCCAGCAGCCCGAGGGGAGACCTAGCCAAAAACATTCAGTACTTC.

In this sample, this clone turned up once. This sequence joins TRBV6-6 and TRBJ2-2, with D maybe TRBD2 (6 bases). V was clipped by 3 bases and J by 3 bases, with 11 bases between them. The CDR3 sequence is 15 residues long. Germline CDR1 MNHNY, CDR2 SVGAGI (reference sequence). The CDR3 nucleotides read TGTGCCAGCAGTTATAATAGCGGATACACCGGGGAGCTGTTTTTT. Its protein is CASSYNSGYTGELFF.